This T cell receptor beta chain stems from a study of CD8+ T cells in alopecia areata listed by TCRdb under 2018. Study-wide context: Treated patients were enrolled in an open-label pilot trial of oral tofacitinib, 5 to 10 mg twice daily, for moderate-to-severe alopecia areata. Tofacitinib was given for 6 to 18 months, followed by 6 months of follow-up off drug to assess delayed response and recurrence. In treated patients, disease severity was measured using the SALT score, which gives the percentage of scalp surface area affected. High-throughput TCRbeta sequencing was used to examine T cell clonal expansion in alopecia areata in both the C3H/HeJ mouse model and human patients. In humans, TCRbeta sequencing was performed on scalp tissue and on sorted CD4+ and CD8+ peripheral blood T cells from healthy controls and from patients with patchy or totalis/universalis alopecia areata. Patients on tofacitinib were biopsied at baseline and after 4 and 24 weeks of treatment, and several of the patients also had a later scalp biopsy. Clonality in the scalp was compared among normal scalp (n=4), patchy alopecia areata scalp (n=8), and alopecia totalis/universalis scalp (n=8). RNA was extracted with the PAXgene miRNA kit for fixed scalp, the miRNeasy kit for PBMCs, and the RNeasy kit for mouse skin. immunoSEQ multiplex PCR using 35 Vbeta forward primers and 13 Jbeta reverse primers was used to amplify TCRbeta CDR3 regions. What the work shows at the level of the full study, not this receptor alone: Higher clonality and more expanded CD8+ clones were observed in lesional scalp than in normal scalp, particularly in alopecia totalis/universalis, a finding suggestive of antigenic drive. Because the treated cohort was small and had just a single nonresponder, larger studies are needed to establish links between baseline CD8+ expansion and response. Compared with mice, TCR sequences shared between patients were less clear, possibly partly because of HLA diversity across the patient population. Tofacitinib significantly decreased scalp clonality and the number of expanded CD8+ clones among the top 100 scalp clones. Many expanded lesional clones persisted in scalp and blood during tofacitinib treatment, which may partly explain relapse after stopping treatment. Unlike mouse skin, where gammadelta T cells dominate, normal human skin contains resident alphabeta T cells that get sequenced too, which complicates analysis of the scalp TCR repertoire.

CDR1 and CDR2, looked up from the germline V gene (reference sequence), are GTSNPN and SVGIG. The junction shows trimming of 5 bases on V and 0 bases on J, plus 8 bases between the germline ends. The CDR3 runs 13 amino acids, cysteine and phenylalanine included. CDR3 DNA is the only sequence kept; it has 39 bases, read in frame from the first base. As to this clone: This clone's antigen is unknown. No base qualities exist here, and no much larger clone lies one base off it.

The meaning of the sample's treatment or condition label: oral pan-JAK inhibitor, 5-10 mg twice daily. From alopecia areata patients, peripheral blood was collected along with lesional scalp punch biopsies. PBMCs were separated by density centrifugation and stained for CD3, CD4 and CD8, after which CD4+ and CD8+ T cells were sorted on a FACSAria. Preparation of the library involved the immunoSEQ multiplex PCR assay. RNA was extracted from all samples and reverse transcribed into cDNA as template for TCR sequencing. SuperScript III was used for first-strand cDNA synthesis, primed with a 2:1 mix of oligo-dT and random hexamers. Amplification bias was assessed with a synthetic immune receptor repertoire, and residual bias was removed computationally. The authors processed their data as follows. Raw reads were preprocessed to remove errors, and CDR3 was defined according to IMGT conventions as the region from the conserved cysteine to phenylalanine. Clonality was calculated as 1 minus Shannon entropy normalized by log2 of the number of productive unique TCRs. Whether scalp clones were CD4 or CD8 was inferred by matching scalp TCRbeta sequences against CD4 and CD8 repertoires sorted from blood. Imported from immuneACCESS, the table was reduced by TCRdb to in-frame sequences with V and J called. These copies leave out some clones; in studies compared against another copy, an unresolved V gene accounts for under half, and the cause of the remainder is not known. That table furnishes V, J and clone size, whereas the DNA furnished D and trimming. The sample records approximately 100,000 clones, just under 60% of which are singletons. The ten largest clonotypes hold 15% to 20% of the sample.

The rearranged segments are TRBV30 and TRBJ1-3, with the D gene too uncertain to name. The sequence was collected from a human donor with alopecia areata. The sequences come from CD8+ T cells sorted from blood, collected at approximately week 60, from a patient treated with tofacitinib. The CDR3 has the sequence CAWARGSGNTIYF. The DNA sequence follows: TGTGCCTGGGCTCGCGGCTCTGGAAACACCATATATTTT.